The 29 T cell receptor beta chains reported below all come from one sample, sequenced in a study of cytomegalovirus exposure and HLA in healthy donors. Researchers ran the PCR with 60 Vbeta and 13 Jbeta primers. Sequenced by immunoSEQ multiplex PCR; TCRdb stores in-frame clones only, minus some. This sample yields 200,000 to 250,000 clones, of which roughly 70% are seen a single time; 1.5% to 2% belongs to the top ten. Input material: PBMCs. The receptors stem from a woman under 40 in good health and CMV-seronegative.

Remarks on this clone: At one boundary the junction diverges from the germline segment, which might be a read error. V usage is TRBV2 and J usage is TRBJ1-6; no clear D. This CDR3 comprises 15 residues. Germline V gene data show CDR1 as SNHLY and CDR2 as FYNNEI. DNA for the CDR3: TGTGCCAGCAGTGAGACTTACTCCTATAATTCCCCCCTCCACTTT. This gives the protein CASSETYSYNSPLHF.

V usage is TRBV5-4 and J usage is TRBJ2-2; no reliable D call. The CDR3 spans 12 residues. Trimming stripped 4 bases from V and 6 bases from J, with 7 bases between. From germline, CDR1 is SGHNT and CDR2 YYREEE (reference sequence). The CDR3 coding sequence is TGTGCCAGCAGCCTGCAGGCCGGGGAGCTGTTTTTT. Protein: CASSLQAGELFF. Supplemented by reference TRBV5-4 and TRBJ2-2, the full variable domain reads ETGVTQSPTHLIKTRGQQVTLRCSSQSGHNTVSWYQQALGQGPQFIFQYYREEENGRGNFPPRFSGLQFPNYSSELNVNALELDDSALYLCASSLQAGELFFGEGSRLTVL.

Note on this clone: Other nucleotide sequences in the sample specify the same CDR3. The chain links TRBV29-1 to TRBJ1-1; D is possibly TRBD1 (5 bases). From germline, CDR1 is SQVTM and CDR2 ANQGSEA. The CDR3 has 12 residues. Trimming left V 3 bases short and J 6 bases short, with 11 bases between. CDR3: CSVDKQGSEAFF. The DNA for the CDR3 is TGCAGCGTTGATAAGCAGGGTTCTGAAGCTTTCTTT.

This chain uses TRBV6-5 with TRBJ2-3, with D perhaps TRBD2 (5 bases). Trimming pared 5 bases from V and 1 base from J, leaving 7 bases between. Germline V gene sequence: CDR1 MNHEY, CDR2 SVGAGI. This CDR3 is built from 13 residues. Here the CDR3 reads CASSLSGTDTQYF. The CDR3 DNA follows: TGTGCCAGCAGTCTTAGCGGCACAGATACGCAGTATTTT.

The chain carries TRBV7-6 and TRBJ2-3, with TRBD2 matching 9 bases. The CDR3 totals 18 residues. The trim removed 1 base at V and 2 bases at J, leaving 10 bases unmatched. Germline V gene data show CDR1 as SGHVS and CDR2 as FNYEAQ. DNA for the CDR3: TGTGCCAGCAGCTTAGGTTTATTTGTGGGACTAGCCACAGATACGCAGTATTTT. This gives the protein CASSLGLFVGLATDTQYF.

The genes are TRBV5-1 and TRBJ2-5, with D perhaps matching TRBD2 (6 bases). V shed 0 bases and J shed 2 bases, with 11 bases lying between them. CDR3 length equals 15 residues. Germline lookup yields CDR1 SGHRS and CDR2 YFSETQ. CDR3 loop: CASSLAEGKQETQYF. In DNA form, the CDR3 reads TGCGCCAGCAGCTTGGCGGAGGGGAAACAAGAGACCCAGTACTTC.

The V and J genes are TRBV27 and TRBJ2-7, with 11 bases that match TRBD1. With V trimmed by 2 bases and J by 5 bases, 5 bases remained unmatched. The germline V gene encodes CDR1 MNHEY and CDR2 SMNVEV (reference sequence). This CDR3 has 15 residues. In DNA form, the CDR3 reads TGTGCCAGCAGTTTAGGGACAGGGGGAGGGGACGAGCAGTACTTC. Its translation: CASSLGTGGGDEQYF.

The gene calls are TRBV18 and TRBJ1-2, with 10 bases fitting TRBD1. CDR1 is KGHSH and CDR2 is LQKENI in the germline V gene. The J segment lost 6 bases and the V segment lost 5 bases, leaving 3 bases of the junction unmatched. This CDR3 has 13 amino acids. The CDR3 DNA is TGTGCCAGCTCAACCGGGACAGGGGATGGCTACACCTTC. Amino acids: CASSTGTGDGYTF.

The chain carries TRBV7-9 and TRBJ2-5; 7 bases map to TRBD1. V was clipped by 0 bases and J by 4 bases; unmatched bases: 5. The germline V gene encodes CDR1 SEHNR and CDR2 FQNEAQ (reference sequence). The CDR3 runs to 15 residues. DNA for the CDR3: TGTGCCAGCAGCTTAGCTAGGGGGCAAGGAGAGACCCAGTACTTC. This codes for CASSLARGQGETQYF.

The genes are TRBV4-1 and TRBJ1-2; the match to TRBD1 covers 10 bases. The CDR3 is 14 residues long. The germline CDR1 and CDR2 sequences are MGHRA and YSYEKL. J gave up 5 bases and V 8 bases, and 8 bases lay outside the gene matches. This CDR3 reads CASRGQGDHYGYTF. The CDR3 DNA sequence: TGCGCCAGCCGTGGACAGGGGGACCATTATGGCTACACCTTC.

The CDR3 loop reads CASSYSTGGGYTF. The CDR3 DNA follows: TGTGCCAGCAGTTACTCCACAGGGGGTGGCTACACCTTC. V is TRBV6-6 and J is TRBJ1-2; 8 nucleotides line up with TRBD1. Germline loops: CDR1 MNHNY, CDR2 SVGAGI (reference sequence). V lost 0 bases and J lost 7; bases outside the gene matches: 1. The CDR3 length is 13 residues.

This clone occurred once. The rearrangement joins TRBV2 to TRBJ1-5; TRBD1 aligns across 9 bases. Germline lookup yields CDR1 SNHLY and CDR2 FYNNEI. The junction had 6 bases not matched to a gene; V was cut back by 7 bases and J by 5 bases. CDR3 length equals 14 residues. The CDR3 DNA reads TGTGCCAGCACAGGACAGGGGTCCTATCAGCCCCAGCATTTT. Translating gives CASTGQGSYQPQHF.

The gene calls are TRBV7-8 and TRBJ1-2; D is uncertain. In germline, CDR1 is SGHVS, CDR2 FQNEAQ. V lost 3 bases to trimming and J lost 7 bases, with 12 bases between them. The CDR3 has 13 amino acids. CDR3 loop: CASSFSGFGGYTF. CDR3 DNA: TGTGCCAGCAGCTTCTCCGGGTTCGGTGGCTACACCTTC.

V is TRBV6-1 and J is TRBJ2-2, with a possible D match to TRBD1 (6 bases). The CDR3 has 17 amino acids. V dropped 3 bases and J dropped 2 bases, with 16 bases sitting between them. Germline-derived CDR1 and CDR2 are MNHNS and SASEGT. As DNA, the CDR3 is TGTGCCAGCAGTGAGATTCCAAGGACAGTCAACACCGGGGAGCTGTTTTTT. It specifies CASSEIPRTVNTGELFF.

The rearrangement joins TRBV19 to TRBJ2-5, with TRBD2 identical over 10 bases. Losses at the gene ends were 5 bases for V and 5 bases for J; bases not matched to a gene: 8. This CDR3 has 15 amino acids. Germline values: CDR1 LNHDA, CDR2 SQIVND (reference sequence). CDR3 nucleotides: TGTGCCAGTAGTGTCTCTAGCGGGAGAGGGGAGACCCAGTACTTC. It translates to CASSVSSGRGETQYF.

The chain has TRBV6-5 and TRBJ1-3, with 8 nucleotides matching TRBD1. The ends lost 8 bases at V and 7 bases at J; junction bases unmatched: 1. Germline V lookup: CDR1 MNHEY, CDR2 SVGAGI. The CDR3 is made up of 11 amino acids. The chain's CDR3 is CASGDRNTIYF. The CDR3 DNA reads TGTGCCAGCGGGGACAGGAACACCATATATTTT.

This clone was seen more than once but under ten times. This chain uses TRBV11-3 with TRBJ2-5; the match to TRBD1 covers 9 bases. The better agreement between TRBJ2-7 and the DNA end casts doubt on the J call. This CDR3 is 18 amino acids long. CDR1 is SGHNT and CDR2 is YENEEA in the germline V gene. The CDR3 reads CASSLGPSGTGTFYEQYF. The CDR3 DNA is TGTGCCAGCAGCTTAGGACCCTCCGGGACAGGGACTTTCTACGAGCAGTACTTC.

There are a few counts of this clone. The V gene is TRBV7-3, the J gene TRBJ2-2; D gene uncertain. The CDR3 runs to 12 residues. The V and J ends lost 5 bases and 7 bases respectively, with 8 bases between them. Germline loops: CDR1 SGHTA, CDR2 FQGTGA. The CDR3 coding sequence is TGTGCCAGCAGCCTCGTGCGCGGGGAGCTGTTTTTT. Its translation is CASSLVRGELFF.

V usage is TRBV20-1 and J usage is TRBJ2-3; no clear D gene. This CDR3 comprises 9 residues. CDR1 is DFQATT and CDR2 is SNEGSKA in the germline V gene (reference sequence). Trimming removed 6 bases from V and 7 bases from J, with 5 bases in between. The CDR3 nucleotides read TGCAGTGCGGGCCATACGCAGTATTTT. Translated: CSAGHTQYF.

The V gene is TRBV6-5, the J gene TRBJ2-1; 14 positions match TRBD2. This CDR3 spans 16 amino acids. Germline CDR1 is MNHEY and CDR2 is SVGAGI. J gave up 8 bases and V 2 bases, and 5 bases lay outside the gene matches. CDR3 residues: CASSYVTSGGAYEQFF. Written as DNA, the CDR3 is TGTGCCAGCAGTTACGTGACTAGCGGGGGGGCCTATGAGCAGTTCTTC.

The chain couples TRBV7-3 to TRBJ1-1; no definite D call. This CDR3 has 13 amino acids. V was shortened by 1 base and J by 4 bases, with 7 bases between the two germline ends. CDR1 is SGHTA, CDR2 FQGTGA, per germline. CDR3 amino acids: CASSLMSGTEAFF. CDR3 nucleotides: TGTGCCAGCAGCTTAATGTCGGGCACTGAAGCTTTCTTT.

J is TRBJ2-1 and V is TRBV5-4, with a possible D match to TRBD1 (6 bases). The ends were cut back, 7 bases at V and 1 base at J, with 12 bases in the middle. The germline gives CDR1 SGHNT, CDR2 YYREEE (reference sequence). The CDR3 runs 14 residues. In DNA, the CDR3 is TGTGCCAGCTATAAGGGGGAGTCCTACAATGAGCAGTTCTTC. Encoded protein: CASYKGESYNEQFF.

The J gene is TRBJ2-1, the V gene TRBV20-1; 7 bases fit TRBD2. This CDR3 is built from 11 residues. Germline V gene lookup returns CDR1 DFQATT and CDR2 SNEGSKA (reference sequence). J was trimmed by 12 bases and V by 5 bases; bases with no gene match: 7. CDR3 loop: CSALRGDRQFF. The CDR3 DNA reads TGCAGTGCTCTCCGGGGGGATAGGCAGTTCTTC.

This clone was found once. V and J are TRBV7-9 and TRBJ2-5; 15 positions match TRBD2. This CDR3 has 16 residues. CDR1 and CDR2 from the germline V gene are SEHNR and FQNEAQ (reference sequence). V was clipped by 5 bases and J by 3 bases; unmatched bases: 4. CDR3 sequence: CASSPRTSGGEETQYF. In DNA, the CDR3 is TGTGCCAGCAGCCCTCGGACTAGCGGGGGGGAAGAGACCCAGTACTTC.

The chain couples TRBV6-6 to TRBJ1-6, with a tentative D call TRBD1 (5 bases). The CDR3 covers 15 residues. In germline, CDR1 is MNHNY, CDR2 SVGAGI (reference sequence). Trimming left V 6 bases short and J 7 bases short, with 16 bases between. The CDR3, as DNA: TGTGCCAGCAGCGATCCTCGGGAGGGGAATTCACCCCTCCACTTT. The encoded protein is CASSDPREGNSPLHF.

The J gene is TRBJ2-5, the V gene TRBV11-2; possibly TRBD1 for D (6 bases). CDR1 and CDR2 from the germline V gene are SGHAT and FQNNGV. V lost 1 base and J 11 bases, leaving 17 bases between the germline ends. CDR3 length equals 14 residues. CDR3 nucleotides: TGTGCCAGCAGCTTAGGTTTGGGGGCGAGGGAGCAGTACTTC. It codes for CASSLGLGAREQYF. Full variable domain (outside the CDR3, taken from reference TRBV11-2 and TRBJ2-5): EAGVAQSPRYKIIEKRQSVAFWCNPISGHATLYWYQQILGQGPKLLIQFQNNGVVDDSQLPKDRFSAERLKGVDSTLKIQPAKLEDSAVYLCASSLGLGAREQYFGPGTRLLVL.

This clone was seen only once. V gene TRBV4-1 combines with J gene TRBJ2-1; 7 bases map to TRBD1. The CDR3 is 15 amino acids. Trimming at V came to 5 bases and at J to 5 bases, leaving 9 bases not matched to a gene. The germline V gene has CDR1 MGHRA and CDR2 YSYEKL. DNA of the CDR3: TGCGCCAGCAGCTACCCGAGGGGGCAAGACAATGAGCAGTTCTTC. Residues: CASSYPRGQDNEQFF.

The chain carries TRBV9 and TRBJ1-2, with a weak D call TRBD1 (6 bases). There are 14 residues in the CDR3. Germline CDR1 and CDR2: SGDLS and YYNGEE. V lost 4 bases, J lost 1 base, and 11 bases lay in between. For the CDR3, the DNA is TGTGCCAGCAGCCCCCGGACAGATAACTATGGCTACACCTTC. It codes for CASSPRTDNYGYTF.

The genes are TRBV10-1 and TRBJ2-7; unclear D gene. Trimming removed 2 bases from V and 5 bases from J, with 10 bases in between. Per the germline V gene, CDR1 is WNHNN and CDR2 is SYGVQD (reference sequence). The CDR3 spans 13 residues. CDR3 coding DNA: TGCGCCAGCAGTGAGCACGGGTACCACGAGCAGTACTTC. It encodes CASSEHGYHEQYF.